The rows below give T cell receptor beta chains drawn from one sample of a study of cytomegalovirus exposure and HLA in healthy donors. Produced via immunoSEQ multiplex PCR; TCRdb's table is partial and in-frame only. This specimen shows about 54,000 clones; the ten leading clones hold approximately 7%. Sequenced: PBMCs. These receptor sequences come from a woman between 35 and 50 years old in good health and CMV-seronegative. Each CDR3 is given with its conserved first and last residue. The order of the fields is V gene, D gene, CDR3 protein. D genes are given only for firm matches.

TRBV18,NA,CASSPNTAGTPSRGTEAFF
TRBV5-1,NA,CASSSNTGSQENQYF
TRBV27,TRBD1,CASSLTGRTEAFF
TRBV6-5,TRBD1,CASSSGQGAEKLFF
TRBV4-2,NA,CASSQDQSGANYEQYF
TRBV28,TRBD1,CASTLPSSGTGLISDTQYF
TRBV30,NA,CAWTEWGLNNSPLHF
TRBV30,TRBD1,CAFDREGNNEQFF
TRBV29-1,TRBD1,CSGGQTNEKLFF
TRBV7-9,NA,CASSFVGEDDNEQFF
TRBV21-1,NA,CASIVAPYDGTEAFF
TRBV6-1,TRBD2,CASAASGSADTQYF
TRBV19,NA,CASSIGQTNTEAFF
TRBV7-9,NA,CASSLESTGSYEQYF
TRBV5-1,NA,CASGPGEGRGYTF
TRBV18,TRBD1,CASSPRTGTGSYEQYF
TRBV5-1,NA,CASSPQGGVGEKLFF